The 32 T cell receptor beta chains reported below all come from one sample, sequenced in a study of identical twins. TCRdb re-analysed the 5' RACE reads in MiXCR, keeping a single row per CDR3 protein. The table has 1.5 million to 2 million distinct CDR3 sequences, less than 40% seen once; the top ten hold about 0.27%. The source material was cord blood. These receptors all come from a newborn girl in good health.

This clonotype was counted at least ten times. The chain joins TRBV29-1 to TRBJ2-1; D perhaps matches TRBD2 (6 bases). Germline V gene lookup returns CDR1 SQVTM and CDR2 ANQGSEA. The CDR3 sequence is 14 residues long. V was trimmed by 6 bases and J by 1 base, leaving 13 bases between them. The CDR3 DNA reads TGCAGCGTCCTCAACGGGGGTTCCTACAATGAGCAGTTCTTC. Amino acids: CSVLNGGSYNEQFF.

The CDR3 DNA is TGTGCCAGCAGCCAACGGGAAGGCGGGAGGGATAATGAGCAGTTCTTC. It is translated as CASSQREGGRDNEQFF. The chain is built from TRBV4-2 and TRBJ2-1; TRBD2 aligns across 9 bases. Germline V gives CDR1 LGHNA, CDR2 YNFKEQ. Trimming removed 2 bases from V and 7 bases from J; junction bases left unmatched: 9. This CDR3 has 16 residues.

This clonotype was counted ten times or more. The genes are TRBV29-1 and TRBJ2-5, with TRBD2 identical over 11 bases. With 8 bases clipped from V and 1 base from J, the junction kept 12 bases outside the gene matches. Germline V gene sequence: CDR1 SQVTM, CDR2 ANQGSEA. This CDR3 region has 16 residues. The CDR3 protein is CSSRTSGLTSQETQYF. The CDR3 coding sequence is TGCAGCTCTCGGACTAGCGGGCTGACAAGCCAAGAGACCCAGTACTTC.

The chain has TRBV14 and TRBJ2-5; D perhaps matches TRBD2 (5 bases). Germline lookup yields CDR1 SGHDN and CDR2 FVKESK. V was shortened by 0 bases and J by 5 bases, with 13 bases between the two germline ends. CDR3 length equals 15 residues. The CDR3 loop reads CASSQDLLGVETQYF. CDR3 in DNA: TGTGCCAGCAGCCAAGATCTCCTCGGGGTGGAGACCCAGTACTTC.

This clonotype was observed many times. This sequence joins TRBV12-3 or TRBV12-4 and TRBJ2-7; 7 bases map to TRBD1. This CDR3 has 14 residues. Trimming at V came to 8 bases and at J to 4 bases, leaving 11 bases not matched to a gene. The CDR3 protein is CASALRGPPYEQYF. The DNA for the CDR3 is TGTGCCAGCGCTTTGAGGGGGCCTCCTTACGAGCAGTACTTC.

This clonotype was detected a few times. This chain links TRBV5-1 with TRBJ1-2, with 9 positions matching TRBD1. The ends lost 4 bases at V and 5 bases at J; junction bases unmatched: 9. The CDR3 length is 15 residues. Germline loops: CDR1 SGHRS, CDR2 YFSETQ. The CDR3 loop reads CASSTPGQGGYGYTF. In nucleotides, the CDR3 is TGCGCCAGCAGCACCCCGGGACAGGGTGGATATGGCTACACCTTC. Full variable domain (missing parts from reference TRBV5-1 and TRBJ1-2): KAGVTQTPRYLIKTRGQQVTLSCSPISGHRSVSWYQQTPGQGLQFLFEYFSETQRNKGNFPGRFSGRQFSNSRSEMNVSTLELGDSALYLCASSTPGQGGYGYTFGSGTRLTVV.

The V gene is TRBV20-1, the J gene TRBJ2-7, with 8 bases fitting TRBD1. There are 13 residues in the CDR3. Trimming cost V 5 bases and J 4 bases; bases outside gene matches: 7. CDR1 and CDR2 (germline): DFQATT, SNEGSKA (reference sequence). CDR3 in amino acids: CSAARDRLYEQYF. CDR3 nucleotides: TGCAGTGCTGCAAGGGACAGGCTATACGAGCAGTACTTC.

The V gene is TRBV18, the J gene TRBJ1-1; tentatively, D is TRBD1 (5 bases). V was clipped by 1 base and J by 4 bases, with 10 bases between them. The V gene's germline CDR1 is KGHSH and CDR2 LQKENI. The CDR3 is 14 residues long. As DNA, the CDR3 is TGTGCCAGCTCACCACTGCAGGGTTTCACTGAAGCTTTCTTT. Protein: CASSPLQGFTEAFF.

This clonotype was seen a few times. The chain recombines TRBV5-1 with TRBJ1-1; 11 bases are shared with TRBD1. CDR3 length equals 14 residues. Germline V gene lookup returns CDR1 SGHRS and CDR2 YFSETQ. The CDR3 coding sequence is TGCGCATCCGGGACAGGGGGGTGGAACACTGAAGCTTTCTTT. Its protein is CASGTGGWNTEAFF.

The chain links TRBV10-3 to TRBJ1-4, with 11 bases aligning to TRBD1. CDR1 is ENHRY and CDR2 is SYGVKD in the germline V gene. CDR3 length: 13 amino acids. V shed 8 bases, J shed 8 bases, and the junction held 4 bases outside the gene matches. The CDR3 DNA sequence: TGTGCCATCGGGACAGGGGGGGTCGAAAAACTGTTTTTT. Encoded protein: CAIGTGGVEKLFF.

J is TRBJ2-6 and V is TRBV20-1; D unresolved. Deletions cut 7 bases from V and 2 bases from J, with 9 bases between. Germline assignment: CDR1 DFQATT and CDR2 SNEGSKA (reference sequence). This CDR3 comprises 13 residues. In nucleotides, the CDR3 is TGCAGTGGCTATGTGCCTGGGGCCAACGTCCTGACTTTC. Its translation is CSGYVPGANVLTF.

Ten or more counts support this clonotype. The chain uses TRBV4-1 and TRBJ2-1, with 10 positions matching TRBD2. Trimming removed 6 bases from V and 2 bases from J; junction bases left unmatched: 4. The CDR3 has 15 amino acids. The germline V gene encodes CDR1 MGHRA and CDR2 YSYEKL. This CDR3 reads CASRPTSGAYNEQFF. The CDR3 DNA reads TGCGCCAGCAGGCCTACTAGCGGGGCCTACAATGAGCAGTTCTTC.

In this sample, this clonotype turned up a few times. V is TRBV13 and J is TRBJ1-2; tentative D call: TRBD1 (6 bases). The CDR3 spans 16 residues. The germline V gene encodes CDR1 PRHDT and CDR2 FYEKMQ (reference sequence). Deletions cut 1 base from V and 2 bases from J, with 14 bases between. This CDR3 reads CASSLVVRDRNYGYTF. For the CDR3, the DNA is TGTGCCAGCAGCTTAGTAGTAAGAGACAGGAACTATGGCTACACCTTC.

This clonotype occurred many times. The chain has TRBV12-3 or TRBV12-4 and TRBJ2-7; 8 positions match TRBD2. With 6 bases clipped from V and 0 bases from J, the junction kept 7 bases outside the gene matches. The CDR3 is 15 amino acids. The CDR3 bases are TGTGCCAGCAGCTCTAGCGGGCATAGCTCCTACGAGCAGTACTTC. Encoded protein: CASSSSGHSSYEQYF.

This chain links TRBV5-1 with TRBJ2-3, with TRBD2 as a possible D gene (5 bases). The V and J ends lost 6 bases and 0 bases respectively, with 11 bases between them. Per the germline V gene, CDR1 is SGHRS and CDR2 is YFSETQ. There are 14 residues in the CDR3. The CDR3 DNA sequence: TGCGCCAGCAATCTGAGGGCTAGCACAGATACGCAGTATTTT. Amino acids: CASNLRASTDTQYF. The whole variable domain, remainder taken from reference TRBV5-1 and TRBJ2-3, is KAGVTQTPRYLIKTRGQQVTLSCSPISGHRSVSWYQQTPGQGLQFLFEYFSETQRNKGNFPGRFSGRQFSNSRSEMNVSTLELGDSALYLCASNLRASTDTQYFGPGTRLTVL.

The chain is built from TRBV3-1 and TRBJ2-7; D unresolved. V was pared by 4 bases and J by 2 bases, with 12 bases between. CDR3 length: 14 amino acids. CDR1 and CDR2 from the germline V gene are LGHDT and YNNKEL (reference sequence). CDR3 in amino acids: CASSRGPKAYEQYF. The DNA of the CDR3 is TGTGCCAGCAGCCGGGGTCCTAAAGCCTACGAGCAGTACTTC.

The chain is built from TRBV7-2 and TRBJ1-6; 7 bases fit TRBD1. The V gene's germline CDR1 is SGHTA and CDR2 FQGNSA. J gave up 1 base and V 6 bases, and 6 bases lay outside the gene matches. This CDR3 spans 16 amino acids. In DNA, the CDR3 is TGTGCCAGCAGTACCTCGACAGGGTCCTATAATTCACCCCTCCACTTT. This codes for CASSTSTGSYNSPLHF. Based on the CDR3 plus reference TRBV7-2 and TRBJ1-6, the full variable domain is GAGVSQSPSNKVTEKGKDVELRCDPISGHTALYWYRQSLGQGLEFLIYFQGNSAPDKSGLPSDRFSAERTGGSVSTLTIQRTQQEDSAVYLCASSTSTGSYNSPLHFGNGTRLTVT.

This clonotype was recorded a few times. This chain links TRBV3-1 with TRBJ2-5; 8 positions agree with TRBD2. CDR3 length: 15 amino acids. The trim removed 2 bases at V and 3 bases at J, leaving 5 bases unmatched. Per germline, CDR1 LGHDT and CDR2 YNNKEL (reference sequence). In DNA form, the CDR3 reads TGTGCCAGCAGCCAAAGATTGACTAGCGAAGAGACCCAGTACTTC. Residues: CASSQRLTSEETQYF.

The chain has TRBV30 and TRBJ2-1; D may be TRBD2 (5 bases). The V end lost 2 bases, the J end lost 0 bases, and 14 bases lay between the germline ends. Germline V gene lookup returns CDR1 GTSNPN and CDR2 SVGIG (reference sequence). The CDR3 length is 16 residues. CDR3 amino acids: CAWSRRRWPSYNEQFF. The DNA for the CDR3 is TGTGCCTGGAGTCGGCGGAGGTGGCCCTCCTACAATGAGCAGTTCTTC.

The chain couples TRBV29-1 to TRBJ2-1, with TRBD1 as a possible D gene (6 bases). V was pared by 3 bases and J by 2 bases, with 8 bases between. The CDR3 runs 13 residues. The V gene's germline CDR1 is SQVTM and CDR2 ANQGSEA. The CDR3 region is CSVDEGAYNEQFF. In DNA, the CDR3 is TGCAGCGTTGATGAGGGGGCCTACAATGAGCAGTTCTTC.

Comments on this clonotype: The germline gene is not matched at one end of the junction; a read error may be the cause. This rearrangement joins TRBV27 to TRBJ1-2; D is perhaps TRBD1 (5 bases). Germline V lookup: CDR1 MNHEY, CDR2 SMNVEV (reference sequence). The CDR3 is 12 amino acids. CDR3 DNA: TGTGTCAGCAGTCCGGGACACTATGGCTACACCTTC. Protein sequence: CVSSPGHYGYTF.

This clonotype was picked up many times. The chain has TRBV20-1 and TRBJ2-7; tentative D call: TRBD2 (5 bases). The CDR3 contains 14 residues. Germline CDR1 is DFQATT and CDR2 is SNEGSKA (reference sequence). V lost 1 base to trimming and J lost 0 bases, with 10 bases between them. The CDR3 loop reads CSARAPGDSYEQYF. Here the CDR3 DNA reads TGCAGTGCTAGAGCGCCCGGGGACTCCTACGAGCAGTACTTC.

This clonotype was seen a few times. This chain links TRBV6-2 or TRBV6-3 with TRBJ2-1; 8 bases align to TRBD2. With V trimmed by 10 bases and J by 8 bases, 10 bases remained unmatched. CDR1 is MNHEY, CDR2 SVGEGT, per germline. The CDR3 contains 13 residues. In DNA form, the CDR3 reads TGTGCCACCCCGAGACTAGCGCTCCATGAGCAGTTCTTC. Protein product: CATPRLALHEQFF.

This clonotype was detected a few times. This rearrangement joins TRBV20-1 to TRBJ1-1; no clear D. The V and J ends lost 6 bases and 13 bases respectively, with 9 bases between them. Germline assignment: CDR1 DFQATT and CDR2 SNEGSKA (reference sequence). The CDR3 is made up of 8 amino acids. This CDR3 reads CSANRDFF. In DNA form, the CDR3 reads TGCAGTGCCAATCGGGATTTCTTT.

The rearrangement uses TRBV28 and TRBJ2-7; TRBD2 might be the D (6 bases). CDR1 is MDHEN and CDR2 is SYDVKM in the germline V gene. With 7 bases removed from V and 0 bases from J, the gap between germline ends came to 16 bases. The CDR3 is 15 residues long. The CDR3 nucleotides read TGTGCCAGCACCCCGCGCGGGATCAGCTCCTACGAGCAGTACTTC. It specifies CASTPRGISSYEQYF.

This clonotype has a count of ten or more. The chain recombines TRBV29-1 with TRBJ2-7; TRBD1 aligns across 9 bases. After removal of 3 bases from V and 2 bases from J, the junction contained 11 bases not matched to a gene. CDR1 and CDR2 from the germline V gene are SQVTM and ANQGSEA. The CDR3 has 16 amino acids. CDR3 DNA: TGCAGCGTTGACGAGACAGGGGGTATTCCTCCCTACGAGCAGTACTTC. Translation: CSVDETGGIPPYEQYF.

The V gene is TRBV6-1, the J gene TRBJ1-5; D gene ambiguous. CDR3 length equals 13 residues. Germline V gene sequence: CDR1 MNHNS, CDR2 SASEGT. Trimming removed 7 bases from V and 4 bases from J, with 11 bases in between. CDR3 sequence reads: CASIGSRNQPQHF. DNA of the CDR3: TGTGCCAGCATCGGAAGTAGGAATCAGCCCCAGCATTTT.

This chain uses TRBV20-1 with TRBJ1-1, with 8 bases fitting TRBD1. Per germline, CDR1 DFQATT and CDR2 SNEGSKA (reference sequence). The junction had 5 bases not matched to a gene; V was cut back by 3 bases and J by 8 bases. The CDR3 is 12 residues long. Here the CDR3 reads CSARGGDREAFF. The CDR3 DNA follows: TGCAGTGCTAGGGGGGGGGACAGGGAAGCTTTCTTT.

The sample holds a few counts of this clonotype. J is TRBJ2-5 and V is TRBV20-1; TRBD2 might be the D (5 bases). The ends were cut back, 3 bases at V and 5 bases at J, with 10 bases in the middle. CDR3 size: 12 residues. The germline V gene has CDR1 DFQATT and CDR2 SNEGSKA (reference sequence). The CDR3 nucleotides are TGCAGTGCTAGCGGTTGGAGGGAGACCCAGTACTTC. Amino acid sequence: CSASGWRETQYF.

The chain employs TRBV6-1 and TRBJ2-5; 9 nucleotides line up with TRBD2. The CDR3 is 15 amino acids. CDR1 MNHNS and CDR2 SASEGT come from the germline V gene. V lost 8 bases and J lost 0; bases outside the gene matches: 7. In DNA, the CDR3 is TGTGCCAGCGAAATAGCGGGAGCGTACCAAGAGACCCAGTACTTC. Residues: CASEIAGAYQETQYF.

The J gene is TRBJ2-3, the V gene TRBV6-1, with D tentatively TRBD1 (5 bases). Trimming took 11 bases from V and 6 from J, leaving 12 bases between them. The CDR3 runs 11 residues. Germline CDR1 is MNHNS and CDR2 is SASEGT. CDR3 residues: CAGAVADTQYF. The CDR3 DNA is TGTGCCGGGGCGGTCGCCGATACGCAGTATTTT.

The V and J genes are TRBV4-1 and TRBJ2-1; 7 bases agree with TRBD2. The germline CDR1 and CDR2 sequences are MGHRA and YSYEKL. The CDR3 extends over 16 amino acids. The V and J ends lost 3 bases and 5 bases, in that order; junction bases with no gene match: 10. The CDR3 sequence: CASSHQTSWGNNEQFF. In DNA, the CDR3 is TGCGCCAGCAGCCACCAGACTAGCTGGGGGAACAATGAGCAGTTCTTC.